This TCR beta chain appears in the sequencing data of a study of T cell changes during pregnancy in multiple sclerosis. Clones were read by immunoSEQ multiplex PCR, and TCRdb kept only the in-frame ones, dropping some. This sample has fewer than 60,000 clones; about 91% occur once, and the top ten carry around 3.3%. Germline CDR1 reads MGHRA; CDR2 reads YSYEKL. The V and J ends lost 5 bases and 9 bases respectively, with 14 bases between them. The CDR3 has 13 residues. The material was peripheral blood, obtained after pregnancy. This TCR came from a female donor in good health, enrolled as a control in a pregnancy study. The V and J genes are TRBV4-1 and TRBJ1-5; D may be TRBD1 (5 bases). As DNA, the CDR3 is TGCGCCAGCAGCGACAGTCCCGGATGGCCCCAGCATTTT. Its translation is CASSDSPGWPQHF.